This T cell receptor beta chain was sequenced for a study of identical twins (TCRdb year 2016). Background for the entire study: To test whether fetal clonotypes persist, this study deep-sequenced TCR alpha and beta repertoires from monozygotic twins, from unrelated adults of various ages, and from cord blood. To rule out contamination, replicate twin experiments were performed at different times with different library preparation protocols. The full study reports these points: Zero-insertion analyses could be partly confounded by invariant T cells such as MAIT and iNKT, though diverse VJ usage argued against such confounding for most clonotypes. Compared with coincidental sharing between unrelated individuals, an excess of low generation-probability sequences was observed among out-of-frame TCR alpha sequences shared between twins. Abundant cord blood beta clonotypes carried fewer insertions; young adult naive repertoires showed a weaker similar trend, while memory repertoires showed none. In monozygotic twins, out-of-frame TCR alpha sharing was systematically underestimated by recombination models, although the models agreed with sharing between unrelated individuals. Conclusions relied on cross-sectional statistical analysis, since the same donors could not be followed over many years. The excess sharing between twins in beta out-of-frame sequences was weaker because fewer shared sequences reduced the signal-to-noise ratio.

This clonotype has just a few counts. Its antigen has not been determined. No much larger clone exists at a distance of one base, and base qualities are not known. Its CDR3 holds 15 amino acids, cysteine through phenylalanine. The DNA shown is the 45-base CDR3, in frame from base 1. V loses 2 bases, J loses 3 bases, and the germline ends lie 14 bases apart. The library relied on 5' RACE. Instrument used: Illumina HiSeq 2000. A universal primer binding site was added through template switching, and the final cDNA carried a unique molecular identifier so that TCR cDNA molecules could be counted accurately. First-strand cDNA for TCR alpha and beta chains was synthesized from specific primers in the conserved constant-segment region. Each cDNA library was double barcoded, with a SMART-Mk sample barcode plus Illumina barcodes, to control for contamination. TruSeq adapter sequences and Illumina sample barcodes were added in two successive PCR steps. TCR alpha and beta cDNA libraries were sequenced on the Illumina HiSeq platform with custom primers. For the original study's pipeline: MiGEC was used to process raw reads and extract unique molecular identifiers, and MiXCR was used to find CDR3 positions. Recombination models were inferred per individual with the repgenHMM and IGoR tools using an EM algorithm. Shared clonotypes were analyzed with the tcR package in R, and sharing was normalized by the product of cloneset sizes. Out-of-frame nonproductive sequences were analyzed to study raw recombination free of thymic and clonal selection effects. TCRdb trimmed the raw reads at Q25, called clones with MiXCR and kept productive beta chains. Rows are combined by CDR3 protein, so each entry shows the most common genes and DNA. The V and J calls and clone size are TCRdb's, not the authors'. The sample has some 760,000 distinct CDR3 sequences on record, 18% of them singletons. The ten top clones hold around 12% of the sample.

Every donor in the study was a healthy Caucasian. The twin cohort comprised three pairs of female monozygotic twins, all aged roughly 18 to 29 years. The RNA used for TCR libraries was isolated from peripheral blood mononuclear cells. These data were also reused for a study on T cells expressing NK-cell markers. From that second study: In sorted CD3+CD56+NKG2C+, CD3+CD56+NKG2C- and CD3+CD56-NKG2C+ T-cell subsets from eight or nine donors, TCR beta-chain repertoires were profiled. Among the eight sequenced donors, only one was HCMV-seronegative, while the other seven were HCMV-seropositive. To restrict sorting to alphabetaTCR-expressing T cells, an anti-gammadeltaTCR antibody was added in several experiments. For roughly 6 donors, the dominant CD3+CD56+NKG2C+ clonotypes were among the top 10 CD8+ clonotypes and accounted for roughly 1.0-7.5% of CD8+ T cells. Those dominant clonotypes were again the most abundant among CD3+CD56-NKG2C+ cells in several donors, at about 25-65%. Whether the expanded NKG2C-expressing T cell clones were specific for HCMV antigens remained unclear. The eight sequenced donors were randomly selected healthy volunteers, three men and five women. HCMV-specific IgG was detected in serum with a commercial ELISA kit to determine HCMV serostatus. For five or six donors, bulk peripheral blood T-cell repertoires were also sequenced from unsorted PBMC. Reads were demultiplexed and grouped by UMI with MIGEC, and clonotypes were assembled and quantified with MiTCR. To exclude erroneous sequences, only TCR cDNA sequences supported by at least two reads were retained. Downstream repertoire analysis used the tcR package, and clonotypes were matched across fractions by CDR3 nucleotide sequence plus V segment. VDJmatch was used to annotate antigen specificity against VDJdb, with one amino acid substitution allowed in CDR3.

The receptor chain draws on TRBV12-3 or TRBV12-4 and TRBJ2-7; no D segment can be confidently identified. This clonotype originated in a woman aged 18-30 years in good health. Sequenced sample: PBMCs. The nucleotides are TGTGCCAGCAGTTTACAGGAGTTTAGCATCTACGAGCAGTACTTC. This gives the protein CASSLQEFSIYEQYF.